This T cell receptor (beta chain) was retrieved from a study of CD4 T cells in relation to SARS-CoV-2 and coronaviruses. Overall study: ViraFEST: roughly 10-day antigen culture of PBMCs, then TCR beta CDR3 sequencing.

The unexposed donors gave CD4+ T cells in 2011-2018, prior to COVID-19. CD4+ T cells were isolated from the cells after more than 8 days of culture. Profiling relied on immunoSEQ multiplex PCR, and the TCRdb table lists in-frame clones only, not all of them. Of about 25,000 clones listed, 78% are singletons. Per the germline V gene, CDR1 is KGHDR and CDR2 is SFDVKD. V shed 7 bases and J shed 7 bases, with 31 bases lying between them. The CDR3 has 19 residues. As to this clone: Its cognate antigen is unknown.

This receptor was identified in a human donor in good health. The sequencing sample was made of CD4+ T cells from PBMCs, cultured in vitro. The chain has TRBV24-1 and TRBJ2-1, with a possible D match to TRBD1 (5 bases). This chain's CDR3 is CATRPPRAGPYVRRNEQFF. The CDR3 coding sequence is TGTGCCACCAGGCCCCCCCGGGCAGGGCCCTATGTTAGACGTAATGAGCAGTTCTTC.